Listed below are T cell receptor beta chains from one sample, sequenced in a study of control samples from healthy donors and cancer patients. Sequenced by immunoSEQ multiplex PCR; TCRdb stores in-frame clones only, minus some. Found here are about 250,000 clones, more than 65% of them singletons; the top ten hold about 14%. The sample was PBMCs. Receptors originate from a woman aged 55 to 70 with lung cancer. CDR3s include the opening cysteine and the closing phenylalanine or tryptophan. The D gene is left open where the match is weak. The size field is filled for only some rows; it gives once, few, many or a size class.

clone_size	d_call	j_call	v_call	cdr3_aa	cdr3_nt
many	.	TRBJ2-2	TRBV27	CASSRDLETGELFF	TGTGCCAGCTCGAGGGACCTTGAAACCGGGGAGCTGTTTTTT
.	.	TRBJ2-5	TRBV12-3/TRBV12-4	CASSLQGRETQYF	TGTGCCAGCAGTTTGCAGGGGAGGGAGACCCAGTACTTC
once	TRBD2	TRBJ2-7	TRBV7-2	CASSSRTSGGNEQYF	TGTGCCAGCAGCTCCAGGACTAGCGGGGGCAACGAGCAGTACTTC
many	.	TRBJ1-5	TRBV6-6	CASSPAREPQHF	TGTGCCAGCAGCCCGGCCAGGGAGCCCCAGCATTTT
.	TRBD2	TRBJ2-2	TRBV24-1	CATSDRLAGPYTGELFF	TGTGCCACCAGTGACCGACTAGCGGGTCCCTACACCGGGGAGCTGTTTTTT
.	.	TRBJ2-7	TRBV13	CASSRDSLSYEQYF	TGTGCCAGCAGCCGCGACAGCCTCTCCTACGAGCAGTACTTC
.	.	TRBJ2-5	TRBV13	CASSLAGGETQYF	TGTGCCAGCAGCTTAGCGGGTGGCGAGACCCAGTACTTC
.	.	TRBJ2-5	TRBV9	CASSVDVTGQETQYF	TGTGCCAGCAGCGTAGATGTGACAGGTCAAGAGACCCAGTACTTC
.	.	TRBJ1-1	TRBV5-1	CASSPRPGQNTEAFF	TGCGCCAGCAGTCCCCGCCCGGGGCAGAACACTGAAGCTTTCTTT
.	.	TRBJ1-4	TRBV10-1	CASSDSPNEKLFF	TGCGCCAGCAGTGATTCTCCAAATGAAAAACTGTTTTTT
.	TRBD1	TRBJ2-1	TRBV6-5	CASRTTGGAHNEQFF	TGTGCCAGCAGAACTACAGGGGGCGCACACAATGAGCAGTTCTTC
.	.	TRBJ1-5	TRBV19	CASRGGGGAAQPQHF	TGTGCCAGTAGGGGGGGCGGGGGCGCGGCTCAGCCCCAGCATTTT
.	.	TRBJ1-5	TRBV2	CASSWNSNQPQHF	TGTGCCAGCAGTTGGAATAGCAATCAGCCCCAGCATTTT
.	.	TRBJ1-1	TRBV2	CASSETLNTEAFF	TGTGCCAGCAGTGAAACGCTGAACACTGAAGCTTTCTTT
once	TRBD2	TRBJ2-1	TRBV13	CASSSLAGGINEQFF	TGTGCCAGCAGCTCTCTAGCGGGAGGAATCAATGAGCAGTTCTTC
.	.	TRBJ1-5	TRBV27	CASSSFSGSGQPQHF	TGTGCCAGCAGTTCCTTTTCGGGGAGTGGTCAGCCCCAGCATTTT
once	.	TRBJ2-3	TRBV14	CASSSRPPPSTDTQYF	TGTGCCAGCAGTTCCCGGCCACCCCCCAGCACAGATACGCAGTATTTT
.	TRBD1	TRBJ2-7	TRBV11-2	CASSLGQIPTYEQYF	TGTGCCAGCAGCTTGGGACAGATCCCCACCTACGAGCAGTACTTC
.	.	TRBJ2-1	TRBV11-2	CASSLVGVNEQFF	TGTGCCAGCAGCTTAGTGGGCGTAAATGAGCAGTTCTTC
.	.	TRBJ1-2	TRBV2	CATERGGSGYTF	TGTGCCACTGAGCGGGGGGGCTCTGGCTACACCTTC
once	.	TRBJ2-1	TRBV30	CAWVLDSSSYNEQFF	TGTGCCTGGGTCCTTGACTCGAGCTCCTACAATGAGCAGTTCTTC
.	.	TRBJ1-3	TRBV7-9	CASSPQAGGNTIYF	TGTGCCAGCAGCCCCCAGGCCGGGGGAAACACCATATATTTT
.	.	TRBJ1-2	TRBV4-1	CTSSQDPVRGGRLYGYTF	TGCACCAGCAGCCAAGATCCCGTAAGGGGGGGTCGGCTATATGGCTACACCTTC
.	TRBD1	TRBJ2-7	TRBV28	CASSAHGTGSYEQYF	TGTGCCAGCAGTGCGCACGGGACAGGGTCGTACGAGCAGTACTTC
.	.	TRBJ1-5	TRBV19	CASSTPGTSFVNQPQHF	TGTGCCAGTAGTACTCCCGGGACATCCTTTGTCAATCAGCCCCAGCATTTT
.	.	TRBJ2-1	TRBV7-9	CASSRTPVSYNEQFF	TGTGCCAGCAGCCGAACCCCAGTCTCCTACAATGAGCAGTTCTTC
.	.	TRBJ1-3	TRBV16	CASRPHEISGNTIYF	TGTGCCAGCAGGCCACACGAAATCTCTGGAAACACCATATATTTT
.	TRBD1	TRBJ1-6	TRBV7-9	CASSTPPGQGRNSPLHF	TGTGCCAGCAGCACCCCCCCGGGACAGGGGAGGAATTCACCCCTCCACTTT
.	TRBD1	TRBJ1-6	TRBV7-9	CAGDRGAATPRGGSPLHF	TGTGCCGGTGACAGGGGCGCTGCAACCCCCCGTGGCGGATCACCCCTCCACTTT
.	.	TRBJ1-4	TRBV4-2	CASSQDAGIIEKLFF	TGTGCCAGCAGCCAAGACGCGGGAATTATAGAAAAACTGTTTTTT
.	.	TRBJ1-1	TRBV3-1/TRBV3-2	CASSPDSGNTEAFF	TGTGCCAGCAGCCCGGACAGTGGGAACACTGAAGCTTTCTTT
.	.	TRBJ2-7	TRBV5-6	CASSLGLQGFHYEQYF	TGTGCCAGCAGCTTGGGACTACAGGGTTTTCACTACGAGCAGTACTTC
.	.	TRBJ1-3	TRBV28	CASSLMGTYGNTIYF	TGTGCCAGCAGTTTAATGGGGACATATGGAAACACCATATATTTT
.	.	TRBJ1-1	TRBV7-8	CASRLGAANTEAFF	TGTGCCAGCAGGCTAGGGGCCGCGAACACTGAAGCTTTCTTT
.	TRBD2	TRBJ2-2	TRBV5-1	CASSLLAGVTGELFF	TGCGCCAGCAGCCTCTTAGCGGGGGTCACCGGGGAGCTGTTTTTT
.	TRBD1	TRBJ2-7	TRBV18	CASSPPTGGFYEQYF	TGTGCCAGCTCACCACCGACAGGGGGATTCTACGAGCAGTACTTC
.	TRBD1	TRBJ1-6	TRBV19	CASTDVGTAGSPLHF	TGTGCCAGTACTGATGTCGGGACAGCCGGTTCACCCCTCCACTTT
.	.	TRBJ2-1	TRBV11-1	CASSLVAVGSYNEQFF	TGTGCCAGCAGCTTAGTAGCGGTGGGCTCCTACAATGAGCAGTTCTTC
.	TRBD2	TRBJ2-3	TRBV24-1	CATSDQTSFGTDTQYF	TGTGCCACCAGTGATCAGACTAGCTTTGGCACAGATACGCAGTATTTT
.	.	TRBJ1-5	TRBV19	CASQDRQASLLHQPQHF	TGTGCCAGTCAGGACCGACAGGCCTCCCTACTTCATCAGCCCCAGCATTTT
.	TRBD1	TRBJ2-1	TRBV2	CASSEGGTGREQFF	TGTGCCAGCAGTGAAGGGGGGACAGGTCGTGAGCAGTTCTTC